This record looks at one T cell receptor beta chain sequence and its context. Its antigen is not yet known. There are no base qualities to consult, and no much larger clone falls within one base. Including cysteine and phenylalanine, the CDR3 has 15 amino acids. Here the CDR3 DNA is all that survives: 45 bases in frame from base 1. V and J lose 0 bases and 2 bases, and a span of 11 bases separates them. CDR1 MNHNS and CDR2 SASEGT were looked up in the germline V gene. Sorted unstimulated T cells and proliferating T cells recovered from mixed lymphocyte reactions underwent TCRbeta CDR3 sequencing. Fresh whole blood from approximately ten HLA-typed healthy donors was used to isolate PBMCs. To map where alloreactive clones came from, CD4+ regulatory T cells in the unstimulated state were FACS-sorted. Library prep was done by the immunoSEQ multiplex PCR assay. Each sample had 90,000 to 100,000 TCR templates assayed by the deep sequencing platform. Genomic DNA extracted from sorted T cells was used for TCRbeta CDR3 sequencing. From the authors' description of their analysis: The R programming language was used for clonal analysis of TCRbeta CDR3 data. Comparing unstimulated samples against CFSE-low samples taken after the reaction was how alloreactive CD4+ and CD8+ clones were defined. Regulatory or non-regulatory origin of alloreactive CD4+ clones was assigned by matching sequences to the sorted unstimulated Treg and non-Treg repertoires. The clones in this table, taken by TCRdb from immuneACCESS, are in-frame only. Not every clone is retained; where verified, under half of the shortfall comes from an unresolved V gene, and the cause of the rest is unknown. D and trimming were read from the DNA, whereas the V and J calls and clone size are those reported in that table. The sample yields about 82,000 clones; roughly 90% were counted once. Approximately 1.5% of the sample is taken by the ten largest.

The sample is drawn from a study of siplizumab effects on memory and regulatory T cells (dated 2019 in TCRdb). In the study overall: The effect of the anti-CD2 antibody siplizumab on alloreactive T-cell subsets was examined in allogeneic mixed lymphocyte reactions constructed from human PBMCs. Broader findings and caveats from the paper: Siplizumab significantly reduced the cumulative frequency of alloreactive sequences traceable to unstimulated CD4+ memory T cells. Sequences below about 10^-5 frequency were poorly captured, so only a minor fraction of alloreactive clones could be mapped to unstimulated subsets. No functional confirmation was obtained for the suppressive function of proliferating Tregs from siplizumab cultures. Roughly 80-95% of proliferating CD4+ or CD8+ clones could not be assigned a naive or memory phenotype. In reactions with siplizumab, an average of about 69% of mappable alloreactive CD4+ clones were Treg-derived, compared with around 30% in control reactions. Greater diversity appeared to be present in unstimulated naive T cells than in memory T cells, and a substantial contribution to the alloresponse seemed to be made by naive cells.

The sequence was obtained from a human donor in good health. Here the chain combines TRBV6-1 and TRBJ2-7; confidence is insufficient to name the D gene. What was sequenced was Tregs sorted from blood. The DNA reads as follows: TGTGCCAGCAGTGAAGCTCCCAGAACACCCTACGAGCAGTACTTC. It codes for CASSEAPRTPYEQYF.